Following are 27 T cell receptor beta chains from one sample sequenced in a study of T cell responses to AZD1222 COVID-19 vaccine. Repertoires were generated with immunoSEQ multiplex PCR, while TCRdb's copy carries only in-frame clones and drops some. The data contain fewer than 120,000 clones, about 95% of them singletons. The starting material was peripheral blood, obtained 28 days after the second AZD1222 dose. The receptor set was obtained from an adult who received the AZD1222 COVID-19 vaccine.

V gene TRBV6-5 combines with J gene TRBJ1-5; 7 bases are shared with TRBD1. Germline CDR1 and CDR2: MNHEY and SVGAGI. Unmatched junction bases numbered 10, after V lost 6 bases and J lost 5 bases. CDR3 length: 15 amino acids. CDR3 DNA: TGTGCCAGCAGCGGGGACAGTTTGGGGGATCAGCCCCAGCATTTT. This encodes CASSGDSLGDQPQHF.

This clone is a singleton in its sample. V and J are TRBV6-5 and TRBJ1-5; D gene uncertain. The V and J ends lost 6 bases and 5 bases respectively, with 11 bases between them. The CDR3 loop spans 13 amino acids. Germline V CDR1 and CDR2: MNHEY, SVGAGI. CDR3 protein: CASSPSPDQPQHF. The CDR3, as DNA: TGTGCCAGCAGCCCCTCTCCGGATCAGCCCCAGCATTTT.

This clone is deemed large (0.1 to 1%). This chain connects TRBV18 to TRBJ1-4; D is possibly TRBD1 (6 bases). The germline V and J ends were trimmed by 5 bases and 5 bases, with 9 bases remaining between them. CDR3 length: 13 amino acids. CDR1 and CDR2 from the germline V gene are KGHSH and LQKENI. This chain's CDR3 is CASSEGGNEKLFF. CDR3 coding DNA: TGTGCCAGCTCAGAGGGGGGAAATGAAAAACTGTTTTTT.

The chain combines TRBV4-2 with TRBJ2-5, with 7 positions matching TRBD1. Germline V lookup: CDR1 LGHNA, CDR2 YNFKEQ. There are 15 residues in the CDR3. Trimming removed 4 bases from V and 1 base from J; junction bases left unmatched: 6. DNA of the CDR3: TGTGCCAGCAGCCTGGGACAGACCCTCCAAGAGACCCAGTACTTC. Protein sequence: CASSLGQTLQETQYF.

This chain connects TRBV6-4 to TRBJ2-1, with a weak D call TRBD2 (7 bases). CDR3 length: 14 residues. V was clipped by 2 bases and J by 10 bases, with 15 bases between them. Per germline, CDR1 MRHNA and CDR2 SNTAGT. The CDR3 nucleotides are TGTGCCAGCAGTGACCAAGGGGGGGATAGCGAGCAGTTCTTC. It encodes CASSDQGGDSEQFF.

The chain recombines TRBV5-4 with TRBJ2-3; 8 nucleotides align to TRBD2. This CDR3 region has 16 residues. Germline CDR1 and CDR2: SGHNT and YYREEE (reference sequence). V shed 3 bases, J shed 3 bases, and the junction held 9 bases outside the gene matches. This CDR3 reads CASSSGVGGGTDTQYF. CDR3 bases: TGTGCCAGCAGCTCTGGTGTGGGCGGGGGGACAGATACGCAGTATTTT.

The J gene is TRBJ2-3, the V gene TRBV5-1; 7 bases match TRBD2. CDR1 is SGHRS and CDR2 is YFSETQ in the germline V gene. Trimming at V came to 2 bases and at J to 0 bases, leaving 6 bases not matched to a gene. The CDR3 sequence is 16 residues long. The CDR3 coding sequence is TGCGCCAGCAGCTTCGGAAGCGGGGTCAGCACAGATACGCAGTATTTT. It yields the protein CASSFGSGVSTDTQYF. Complete variable domain (other parts from reference TRBV5-1 and TRBJ2-3): KAGVTQTPRYLIKTRGQQVTLSCSPISGHRSVSWYQQTPGQGLQFLFEYFSETQRNKGNFPGRFSGRQFSNSRSEMNVSTLELGDSALYLCASSFGSGVSTDTQYFGPGTRLTVL.

The J gene is TRBJ1-2, the V gene TRBV23-1; 9 bases fit TRBD1. TRBV23-1 is an ORF for which the function is uncertain. J gave up 8 bases and V 4 bases, and 14 bases lay outside the gene matches. The CDR3 runs 16 residues. The CDR3 reads CASSPQIPGQGQGYTF. The CDR3 nucleotides read TGCGCCAGCAGTCCCCAAATACCCGGACAGGGGCAAGGCTACACCTTC.

The chain recombines TRBV27 with TRBJ2-7; a weak D match, TRBD1 (5 bases). The CDR3 runs to 14 residues. V dropped 2 bases and J dropped 1 base, with 9 bases sitting between them. The germline CDR1 and CDR2 sequences are MNHEY and SMNVEV (reference sequence). DNA for the CDR3: TGTGCCAGCAGTTTAGGGGCAGGGTCCTACGAGCAGTACTTC. Translating gives CASSLGAGSYEQYF.

A single count supports this clone. The chain joins TRBV6-6 to TRBJ1-1; 10 nucleotides line up with TRBD1. CDR1 is MNHNY and CDR2 is SVGAGI in the germline V gene (reference sequence). The CDR3 runs to 14 residues. V shed 8 bases, J shed 5 bases, and the junction held 8 bases outside the gene matches. The CDR3, as DNA: TGTGCCAGCGACCGACAGGGGGCTGTTACTGAAGCTTTCTTT. The encoded protein is CASDRQGAVTEAFF.

This chain uses TRBV7-7 with TRBJ2-5; weak D call: TRBD1 (5 bases). The CDR3 is made up of 15 amino acids. The V gene lost 7 bases and the J gene lost 1 base, with 16 bases spanning the gap. Germline values: CDR1 SSHAT, CDR2 FNYEAQ (reference sequence). CDR3 in DNA: TGTGCCAGCACCACAGGCGCAGGAACCCAAGAGACCCAGTACTTC. Translating gives CASTTGAGTQETQYF.

The chain has TRBV7-6 and TRBJ2-2; 16 nucleotides agree with TRBD2. The germline gives CDR1 SGHVS, CDR2 FNYEAQ. This CDR3 has 16 amino acids. After removal of 4 bases from V and 6 bases from J, the junction contained 2 bases not matched to a gene. The CDR3 DNA reads TGTGCCAGCAGCTCCGGGACTAGCGGGAGGGCCGGGGAGCTGTTTTTT. Amino acid sequence: CASSSGTSGRAGELFF.

The chain couples TRBV7-9 to TRBJ1-2, with 8 bases identical to TRBD1. Unmatched junction bases numbered 7, after V lost 3 bases and J lost 7 bases. CDR3 size: 14 residues. Germline V lookup: CDR1 SEHNR, CDR2 FQNEAQ (reference sequence). CDR3 region: CASSLSGTGFGYTF. The CDR3 coding sequence is TGTGCCAGCAGCTTGTCCGGGACAGGATTTGGCTACACCTTC.

This chain links TRBV6-5 with TRBJ1-1; no clear D gene. Germline V gene data show CDR1 as MNHEY and CDR2 as SVGAGI. The CDR3 is 14 amino acids. Trimming took off 6 bases at V and 2 bases at J, with 13 bases between the two ends. The CDR3 DNA sequence: TGTGCCAGCAGACCGCAGACGGGTAACACTGAAGCTTTCTTT. Its translation is CASRPQTGNTEAFF.

V gene TRBV6-5 combines with J gene TRBJ1-2; TRBD1 agrees at 7 bases. CDR3 length: 16 residues. V gave up 0 bases and J gave up 4 bases; unmatched junction bases: 8. CDR1 MNHEY and CDR2 SVGAGI come from the germline V gene. CDR3 protein: CASSYSGARGTYGYTF. The CDR3 bases are TGTGCCAGCAGTTACTCGGGTGCCAGGGGGACCTATGGCTACACCTTC.

The sample holds one count of this clone. This chain joins TRBV25-1 and TRBJ2-1, with a weak D call TRBD2 (6 bases). The CDR3 has 17 residues. The V end lost 1 base, the J end lost 2 bases, and 15 bases lay between the germline ends. Per the germline V gene, CDR1 is MGHDK and CDR2 is SYGVNS. CDR3 bases: TGTGCCAGCAGTGAATTAGGAGGGGCTTTCACCTACAATGAGCAGTTCTTC. Translation gives CASSELGGAFTYNEQFF.

V usage is TRBV6-1 and J usage is TRBJ1-1; D remains ambiguous. With 2 bases removed from V and 5 bases from J, the gap between germline ends came to 24 bases. The CDR3 loop spans 18 amino acids. CDR1 and CDR2 (germline): MNHNS, SASEGT. The CDR3 nucleotides are TGTGCCAGCAGTGAATCTCCTGGAGGGCCTGCGTCCGGTACTGAAGCTTTCTTT. Encoded protein: CASSESPGGPASGTEAFF.

The chain joins TRBV19 to TRBJ1-2; D uncertain. CDR3 size: 15 residues. The germline V gene encodes CDR1 LNHDA and CDR2 SQIVND (reference sequence). Trimming cost V 2 bases and J 5 bases, with 15 bases left between them. CDR3 nucleotide sequence: TGTGCCAGTAGTATAACTCTCGCGGATACTTATGGCTACACCTTC. Protein: CASSITLADTYGYTF.

This chain joins TRBV14 and TRBJ2-7, with 9 bases lining up with TRBD2. This CDR3 has 16 residues. CDR1 is SGHDN and CDR2 is FVKESK in the germline V gene. With V trimmed by 1 base and J by 0 bases, 4 bases remained unmatched. The CDR3 protein is CASSQGLAVSSYEQYF. CDR3 bases: TGTGCCAGCAGCCAAGGACTAGCGGTTAGCTCCTACGAGCAGTACTTC.

The chain recombines TRBV2 with TRBJ2-7; D gene uncertain. The CDR3 runs to 10 residues. Germline V gene data show CDR1 as SNHLY and CDR2 as FYNNEI. Deletions cut 1 base from V and 7 bases from J, with 2 bases between. The CDR3 protein is CASSEVEQYF. In DNA form, the CDR3 reads TGTGCCAGCAGTGAAGTTGAGCAGTACTTC.

The chain carries TRBV5-1 and TRBJ2-1; TRBD2 matches 8 bases. Trimming cost V 4 bases and J 12 bases; bases outside gene matches: 15. CDR3 length: 15 residues. Germline V gene lookup returns CDR1 SGHRS and CDR2 YFSETQ. The CDR3 protein is CASSPTGTRLDGQFF. CDR3 bases: TGCGCCAGCAGCCCAACCGGGACTAGGTTGGATGGGCAGTTCTTC.

This rearrangement joins TRBV5-6 to TRBJ1-5; D remains unclear. This CDR3 region has 14 residues. CDR1 SGHDT and CDR2 YYEEEE come from the germline V gene. V was cut by 6 bases and J by 0 bases, with 10 bases left in between. In DNA form, the CDR3 reads TGTGCCAGCAACTACTGGCATAGCAATCAGCCCCAGCATTTT. Amino acid sequence: CASNYWHSNQPQHF.

V and J are TRBV6-5 and TRBJ1-6; 7 bases line up with TRBD1. CDR3 length: 15 amino acids. CDR1 and CDR2 from the germline V gene are MNHEY and SVGAGI. Unmatched junction bases numbered 9, after V lost 7 bases and J lost 6 bases. The CDR3 spells CASNLNRGANSPLHF. CDR3 bases: TGTGCCAGCAACTTAAACAGGGGCGCTAATTCACCCCTCCACTTT.

V is TRBV10-1 and J is TRBJ2-5; 7 bases are shared with TRBD1. J was trimmed by 5 bases and V by 3 bases; bases with no gene match: 12. Germline V gene data show CDR1 as WNHNN and CDR2 as SYGVQD (reference sequence). The CDR3 spans 16 residues. The CDR3 is CASSDRIGTASETQYF. The CDR3 DNA reads as TGCGCCAGCAGTGATCGTATAGGGACAGCTTCGGAGACCCAGTACTTC.

This rearrangement joins TRBV18 to TRBJ1-1, with unresolved D. The ends were cut back, 3 bases at V and 2 bases at J, with 7 bases in the middle. This CDR3 region has 13 residues. Germline V lookup: CDR1 KGHSH, CDR2 LQKENI. The CDR3 reads CASSPNGNTEAFF. DNA of the CDR3: TGTGCCAGCTCACCTAACGGCAACACTGAAGCTTTCTTT.

The rearrangement links TRBV4-1 to TRBJ2-1; 7 bases match TRBD2. The CDR3 contains 17 residues. The J segment lost 5 bases and the V segment lost 1 base, leaving 11 bases of the junction unmatched. Germline assignment: CDR1 MGHRA and CDR2 YSYEKL. The CDR3 sequence is CASSQGAWGTNNNEQFF. In DNA, the CDR3 is TGCGCCAGCAGCCAAGGTGCCTGGGGGACTAACAACAATGAGCAGTTCTTC.

The chain employs TRBV6-5 and TRBJ1-3, with D perhaps matching TRBD1 (6 bases). This CDR3 has 13 residues. Trimming pared 6 bases from V and 0 bases from J, leaving 6 bases between. Germline-derived CDR1 and CDR2 are MNHEY and SVGAGI. CDR3 sequence: CASSRGSGNTIYF. CDR3 nucleotides: TGTGCCAGCAGCAGGGGCTCTGGAAACACCATATATTTT.